The present entry profiles one T cell receptor (beta chain) with its context. The data derive from a study of blood T cell repertoires in COVID-19. The overall study: Spain, Italy and the United States supplied samples that represented acute and convalescent COVID-19.

Individuals aged roughly 18 to 100 years were recruited from 24 US areas. The CDR3 runs to 12 residues. Trimming took off 8 bases at V and 6 bases at J, with 14 bases between the two ends. Data came from immunoSEQ multiplex PCR; TCRdb stores just in-frame clones and leaves some out. The sample yields 260,000 or so clones, about 83% seen once. The receptor was isolated from a woman aged 40 to 50 who had been exposed to COVID-19. Sequencing was performed on PBMCs or T cells enriched from blood (not recorded which). The V call is TRBV12-3 or TRBV12-4, the J call TRBJ2-7, with a tentative D call TRBD1 (5 bases). CDR3 DNA: TGTGCCAGCCAGCAGGGCCCCCTCGAGCAGTACTTC. The encoded protein is CASQQGPLEQYF.